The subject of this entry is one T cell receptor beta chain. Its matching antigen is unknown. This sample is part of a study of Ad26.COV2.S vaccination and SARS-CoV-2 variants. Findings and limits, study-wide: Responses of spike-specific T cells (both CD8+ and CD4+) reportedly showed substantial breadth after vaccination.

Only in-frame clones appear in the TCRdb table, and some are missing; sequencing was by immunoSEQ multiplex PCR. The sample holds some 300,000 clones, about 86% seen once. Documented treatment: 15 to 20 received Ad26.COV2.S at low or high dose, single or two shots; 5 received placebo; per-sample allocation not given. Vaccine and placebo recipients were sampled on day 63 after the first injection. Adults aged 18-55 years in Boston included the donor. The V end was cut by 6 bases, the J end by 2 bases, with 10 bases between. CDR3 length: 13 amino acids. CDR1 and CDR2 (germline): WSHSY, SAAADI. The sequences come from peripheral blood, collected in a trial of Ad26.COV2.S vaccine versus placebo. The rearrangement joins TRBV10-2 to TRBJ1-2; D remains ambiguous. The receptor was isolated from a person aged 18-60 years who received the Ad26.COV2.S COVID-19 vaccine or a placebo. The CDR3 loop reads CASSPDGNYGYTF. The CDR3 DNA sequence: TGCGCCAGCAGCCCGGACGGAAACTATGGCTACACCTTC.